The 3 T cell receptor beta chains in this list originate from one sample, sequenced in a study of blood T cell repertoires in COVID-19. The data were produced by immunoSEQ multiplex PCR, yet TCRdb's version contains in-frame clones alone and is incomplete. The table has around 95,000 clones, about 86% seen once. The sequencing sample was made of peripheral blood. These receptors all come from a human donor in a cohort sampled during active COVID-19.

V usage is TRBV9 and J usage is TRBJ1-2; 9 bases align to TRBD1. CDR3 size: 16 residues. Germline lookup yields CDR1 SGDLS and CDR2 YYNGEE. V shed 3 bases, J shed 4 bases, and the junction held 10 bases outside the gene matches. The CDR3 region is CASSGPGQGMGYGYTF. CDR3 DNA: TGTGCCAGCAGCGGACCGGGACAGGGTATGGGCTATGGCTACACCTTC. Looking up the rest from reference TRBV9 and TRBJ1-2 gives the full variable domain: DSGVTQTPKHLITATGQRVTLRCSPRSGDLSVYWYQQSLDQGLQFLIQYYNGEERAKGNILERFSAQQFPDLHSELNLSSLELGDSALYFCASSGPGQGMGYGYTFGSGTRLTVV.

The CDR3 nucleotides are TGTGCCAGCACCGACGACAGTACCTATGGCTACACCTTC. It codes for CASTDDSTYGYTF. The genes are TRBV6-6 and TRBJ1-2, with D possibly matching TRBD1 (5 bases). The germline V gene has CDR1 MNHNY and CDR2 SVGAGI (reference sequence). V was pared by 7 bases and J by 4 bases, with 13 bases between. This CDR3 is 13 amino acids long.

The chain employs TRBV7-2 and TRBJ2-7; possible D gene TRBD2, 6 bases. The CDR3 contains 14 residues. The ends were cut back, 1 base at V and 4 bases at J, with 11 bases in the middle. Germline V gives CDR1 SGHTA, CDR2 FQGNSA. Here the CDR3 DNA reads TGTGCCAGCAGCTTAGGCAGGAGGGTGTACGAGCAGTACTTC. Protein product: CASSLGRRVYEQYF.